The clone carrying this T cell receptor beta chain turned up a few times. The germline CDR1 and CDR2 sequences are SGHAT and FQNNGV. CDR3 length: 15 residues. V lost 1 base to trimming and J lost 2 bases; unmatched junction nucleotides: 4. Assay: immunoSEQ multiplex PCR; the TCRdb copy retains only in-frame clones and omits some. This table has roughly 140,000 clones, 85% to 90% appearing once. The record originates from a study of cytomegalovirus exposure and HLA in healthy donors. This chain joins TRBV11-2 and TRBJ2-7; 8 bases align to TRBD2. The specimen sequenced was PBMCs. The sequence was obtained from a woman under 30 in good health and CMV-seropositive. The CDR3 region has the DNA TGTGCCAGCAGCTTAGGTGGCGGGGGGCCCTACGAGCAGTACTTC. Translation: CASSLGGGGPYEQYF.